This record covers a single T cell receptor (beta chain). The antigen is undetermined. The data are from a study of T cell responses to AZD1222 COVID-19 vaccine. Study observations and caveats: Breadth and depth of Spike-specific TCRs rose after two AZD1222 doses. Spike was spanned by vaccine-associated CD4 TCRs, with dominance at 160-218 and 743-854. Most donors were white British, females outnumbered males, and clonal diversity was possibly underestimated.

Per the germline V gene, CDR1 is SNHLY and CDR2 is FYNNEI. The CDR3 runs to 16 residues. V shed 2 bases, J shed 6 bases, and the junction held 7 bases outside the gene matches. The assay was immunoSEQ multiplex PCR, and TCRdb's table has in-frame clones only and misses some. In the table there are 120,000 to 150,000 clones, more than 70% of which are singletons. V is TRBV2 and J is TRBJ2-1; 10 bases agree with TRBD2. Sequencing was performed on peripheral blood, taken 28 days after the second AZD1222 dose. The clonotype comes from an adult who received the AZD1222 COVID-19 vaccine. The CDR3 DNA reads TGTGCCAGCAGTGAACCAAATAGCGGGAGGATCAATGAGCAGTTCTTC. Its translation is CASSEPNSGRINEQFF.